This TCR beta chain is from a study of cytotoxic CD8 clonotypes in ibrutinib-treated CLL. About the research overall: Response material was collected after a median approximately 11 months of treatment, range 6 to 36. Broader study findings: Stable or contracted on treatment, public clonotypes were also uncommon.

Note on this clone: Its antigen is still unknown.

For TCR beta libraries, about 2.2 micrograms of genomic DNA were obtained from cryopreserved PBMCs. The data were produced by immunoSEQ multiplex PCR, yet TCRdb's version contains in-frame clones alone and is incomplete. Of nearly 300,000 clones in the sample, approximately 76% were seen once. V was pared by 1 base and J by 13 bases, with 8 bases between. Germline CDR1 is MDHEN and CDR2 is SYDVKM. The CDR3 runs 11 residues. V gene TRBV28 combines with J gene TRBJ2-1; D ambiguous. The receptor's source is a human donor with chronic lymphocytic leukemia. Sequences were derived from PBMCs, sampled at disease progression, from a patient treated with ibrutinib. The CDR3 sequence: CASSLYGNQFF. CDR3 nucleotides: TGTGCCAGCAGTTTATACGGAAACCAGTTCTTC.